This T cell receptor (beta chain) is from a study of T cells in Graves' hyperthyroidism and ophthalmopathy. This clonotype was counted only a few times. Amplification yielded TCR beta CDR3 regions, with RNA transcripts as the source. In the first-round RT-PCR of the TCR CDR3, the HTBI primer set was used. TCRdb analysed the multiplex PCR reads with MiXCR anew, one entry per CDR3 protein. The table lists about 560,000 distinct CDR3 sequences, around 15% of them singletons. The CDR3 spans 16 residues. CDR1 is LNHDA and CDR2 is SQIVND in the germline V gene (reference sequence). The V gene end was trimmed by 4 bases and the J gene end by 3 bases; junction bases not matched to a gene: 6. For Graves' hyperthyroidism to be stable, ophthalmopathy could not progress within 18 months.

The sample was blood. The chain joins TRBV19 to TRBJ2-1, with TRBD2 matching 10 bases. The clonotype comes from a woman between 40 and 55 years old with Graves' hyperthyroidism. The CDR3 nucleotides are TGTGCCAGTAGTACAGGGACTAGCGAGGGCTACAATGAGCAGTTCTTC. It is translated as CASSTGTSEGYNEQFF.